The T cell receptor (beta chain) described here comes from a study of T-cell reconstitution after alpha-beta-depleted transplantation in children. Using unique molecular identifiers, the investigators prepared the TCRbeta library. One entry per CDR3 protein, called by TCRdb with MiXCR from the PCR reads. The sample carries almost 400,000 distinct CDR3 sequences, 20% recorded once. V dropped 8 bases and J dropped 11 bases, with 15 bases sitting between them. The CDR3 contains 12 residues. The germline V gene has CDR1 KGHDR and CDR2 SFDVKD. The receptor's source is a human donor who donated a stem cell graft to a child with acute myeloid leukemia. The chain carries TRBV24-1 and TRBJ2-1; D is unresolved. The material sequenced was PBMCs from the stem cell graft donor, taken from the stem cell graft. This CDR3 is CATTSRTMQQFF. The CDR3 DNA reads as TGTGCCACCACCTCCCGGACGATGCAGCAGTTCTTC.